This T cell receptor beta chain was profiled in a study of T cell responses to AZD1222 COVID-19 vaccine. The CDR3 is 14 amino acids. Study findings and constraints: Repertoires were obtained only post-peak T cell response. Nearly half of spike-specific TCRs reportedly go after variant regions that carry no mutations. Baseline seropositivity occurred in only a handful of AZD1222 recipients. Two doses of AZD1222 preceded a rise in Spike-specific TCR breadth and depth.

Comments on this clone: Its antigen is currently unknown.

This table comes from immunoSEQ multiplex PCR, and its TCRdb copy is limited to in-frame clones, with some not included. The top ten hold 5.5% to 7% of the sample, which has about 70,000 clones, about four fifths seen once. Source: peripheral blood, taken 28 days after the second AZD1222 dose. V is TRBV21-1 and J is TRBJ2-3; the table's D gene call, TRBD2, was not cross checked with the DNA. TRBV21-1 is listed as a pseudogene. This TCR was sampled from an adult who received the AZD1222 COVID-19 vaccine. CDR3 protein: CASSRGRVTDTQYF. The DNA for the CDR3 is TGTGCCAGCAGCAGAGGGAGGGTAACAGATACGCAGTATTTT.